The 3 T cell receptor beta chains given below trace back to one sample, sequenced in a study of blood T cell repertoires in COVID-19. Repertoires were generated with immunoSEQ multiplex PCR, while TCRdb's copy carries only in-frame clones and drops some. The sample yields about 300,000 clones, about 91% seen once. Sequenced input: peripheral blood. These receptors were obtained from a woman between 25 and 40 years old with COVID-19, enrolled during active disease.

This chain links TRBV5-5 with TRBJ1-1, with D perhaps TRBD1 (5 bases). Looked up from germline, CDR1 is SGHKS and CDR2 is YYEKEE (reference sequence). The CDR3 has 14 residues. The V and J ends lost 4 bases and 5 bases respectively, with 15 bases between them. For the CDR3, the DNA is TGTGCCAGCAGCCCTCTGTGGGAGGGGACTGAAGCTTTCTTT. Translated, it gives CASSPLWEGTEAFF.

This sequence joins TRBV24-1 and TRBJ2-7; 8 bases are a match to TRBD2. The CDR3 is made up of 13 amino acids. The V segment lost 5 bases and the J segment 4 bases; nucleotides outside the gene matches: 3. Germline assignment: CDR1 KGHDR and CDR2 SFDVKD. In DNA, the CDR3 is TGTGCCACCAGTGCTCGGGGGGGGTACGAGCAGTACTTC. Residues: CATSARGGYEQYF.

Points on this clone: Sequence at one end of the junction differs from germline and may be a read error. This CDR3 is CASSQGLDRTDTQYF. The DNA of the CDR3 is TGTGCTAGCAGCCAAGGACTAGATCGCACAGATACGCAGTATTTT. This chain joins TRBV7-7 and TRBJ2-3, with 7 nucleotides matching TRBD2. CDR1 and CDR2 from the germline V gene are SSHAT and FNYEAQ (reference sequence). The length of the CDR3 is 15 residues. Full variable domain (outside the CDR3, taken from reference TRBV7-7 and TRBJ2-3): GAGVSQSPRYKVTKRGQDVTLRCDPISSHATLYWYQQALGQGPEFLTYFNYEAQPDKSGLPSDRFSAERPEGSISTLTIQRTEQRDSAMYRCASSQGLDRTDTQYFGPGTRLTVL.